These T cell receptor beta chains were read from a single sample in a study of blood T cell repertoires in COVID-19. Some clones are missing from TCRdb's copy, which holds only in-frame ones; the method was immunoSEQ multiplex PCR. Of 200,000 to 250,000 clones listed, about 78% are singletons. The specimen was peripheral blood. These receptors were obtained from a woman between 65 and 79 years old with acute or convalescent COVID-19. The CDR3 runs from the conserved cysteine through the conserved F or W. Fields, in order: V gene, J gene, CDR3 protein.

V: TRBV5-4
J: TRBJ2-1
CDR3: CASSLAGGNEQFF

V: TRBV4-3
J: TRBJ2-3
CDR3: CASSQDIRSLSSTDTQYF

V: TRBV10-1
J: TRBJ1-1
CDR3: CASSTGSQRGTEAFF

V: TRBV12-3/TRBV12-4
J: TRBJ2-7
CDR3: CASSLGSSFEQYF

V: TRBV18
J: TRBJ2-6
CDR3: CASSPWQGISGANVLTF

V: TRBV12-5
J: TRBJ1-2
CDR3: CASGLGQGTTF

V: TRBV18
J: TRBJ1-2
CDR3: CASSPGSNYGYTF

V: TRBV7-2
J: TRBJ1-5
CDR3: CASSRDWGNQPQHF

V: TRBV7-2
J: TRBJ2-7
CDR3: CASSTRTSGGLYEQYF

V: TRBV10-3
J: TRBJ1-5
CDR3: CAIGQGNQPQHF

V: TRBV4-3
J: TRBJ2-1
CDR3: CASSHHLVAGDRNEQFF

V: TRBV19
J: TRBJ2-5
CDR3: CASMDWRGGRETQYF

V: TRBV2
J: TRBJ1-2
CDR3: CASSPGQGKSGYTF

V: TRBV10-3
J: TRBJ2-1
CDR3: CAISESTGLAGGVNEQFF

V: TRBV4-1
J: TRBJ1-5
CDR3: CASSQGVMRQNQPQHF

V: TRBV6-1
J: TRBJ2-1
CDR3: CASSEVRVATAEQFF

V: TRBV4-3
J: TRBJ2-7
CDR3: CASSHSTGTPYEQYF

V: TRBV5-1
J: TRBJ2-7
CDR3: CASSFQQGAREQYF

V: TRBV7-2
J: TRBJ2-5
CDR3: CASSSPPSPTGRAGQGYF

V: TRBV10-2
J: TRBJ2-3
CDR3: CASSTIRADTQYF

V: TRBV3-1/TRBV3-2
J: TRBJ1-2
CDR3: CASSPDRSLYGYTF

V: TRBV3-1/TRBV3-2
J: TRBJ1-2
CDR3: CASSQEVDRASYGYTF

V: TRBV7-2
J: TRBJ2-7
CDR3: CASSSSGGAPYEQYF

V: TRBV18
J: TRBJ1-2
CDR3: CASSQGQGENYGYTF

V: TRBV6-6
J: TRBJ2-3
CDR3: CASSYPPDTQYF

V: TRBV10-3
J: TRBJ1-6
CDR3: CAISEARGREINSPLHF

V: TRBV10-3
J: TRBJ1-5
CDR3: CAISPGGGNQPQHF

V: TRBV5-5
J: TRBJ1-6
CDR3: CASSWTGFGVYNSPLHF

V: TRBV7-6
J: TRBJ2-3
CDR3: CASSQGQGTDTQYF